The 27 T cell receptor beta chains below come from one sample, sequenced in a study of T cell responses to AZD1222 COVID-19 vaccine listed by TCRdb under 2021. Libraries were built with the immunoSEQ multiplex PCR assay. This is the immuneACCESS table as TCRdb keeps it, with only in-frame sequences that have V and J called. A part of the clones is gone; compared with another copy, unresolved V genes explain less than half, and the rest is unexplained. The sample table lists roughly 180,000 clones, approximately 91% of them with a count of one. The biggest ten clones account for approximately 1.6% of the sample. The sample's time point label is to be understood as: about 28 days (+/-7) after the second vaccine dose. Sequencing used peripheral blood, obtained 28 days after the second AZD1222 dose. These receptors were collected from an adult who received the AZD1222 COVID-19 vaccine.

The chain has TRBV12-3 or TRBV12-4 and TRBJ2-7; D remains unclear. The V gene lost 10 bases and the J gene lost 5 bases, with 18 bases spanning the gap. The CDR3 covers 13 residues. The CDR3 sequence is CATFRHGTNEQYF. In DNA, the CDR3 is TGTGCCACCTTCCGACATGGTACGAACGAGCAGTACTTC.

The chain joins TRBV30 to TRBJ2-1; 9 bases match TRBD2. CDR1 and CDR2 (germline): GTSNPN, SVGIG (reference sequence). The CDR3 sequence is 15 residues long. V shed 3 bases and J 6 bases; nucleotides not matched to a gene: 9. CDR3 loop: CAWRSSGGLVNEQFF. Here the CDR3 DNA reads TGTGCCTGGAGAAGTAGCGGGGGCCTCGTCAATGAGCAGTTCTTC. Complete variable domain (other parts from reference TRBV30 and TRBJ2-1): SQTIHQWPATLVQPVGSPLSLECTVEGTSNPNLYWYRQAAGRGLQLLFYSVGIGQISSEVPQNLSASRPQDRQFILSSKKLLLSDSGFYLCAWRSSGGLVNEQFFGPGTRLTVL.

This chain connects TRBV3-1 (or the pseudogene TRBV3-2) to TRBJ2-1; no clear D gene. The CDR3 is 14 residues long. Trimming took 5 bases from V and 7 from J, leaving 15 bases between them. Germline lookup yields CDR1 LGHDT and CDR2 YNNKEL (reference sequence). CDR3 residues: CASSFGPQRNEQFF. The CDR3 DNA reads as TGTGCCAGCAGCTTCGGCCCGCAAAGAAATGAGCAGTTCTTC.

In DNA, the CDR3 is TGTGCCAGCAGAGGACCGACTAGCACAGATACGCAGTATTTT. It codes for CASRGPTSTDTQYF. The V call is TRBV2, the J call TRBJ2-3; no definite D call. The CDR3 sequence is 14 residues long. The germline V and J ends were trimmed by 6 bases and 0 bases, with 10 bases remaining between them. The germline gives CDR1 SNHLY, CDR2 FYNNEI.

The rearrangement joins TRBV29-1 to TRBJ1-1; D uncertain. Trimming shortened V by 5 bases and J by 3 bases, and 10 bases separated the two germline ends. CDR1 is SQVTM, CDR2 ANQGSEA, per germline. The CDR3 spans 12 residues. The CDR3 here is CSVRWEDTEAFF. Written as DNA, the CDR3 is TGCAGCGTTCGTTGGGAAGACACTGAAGCTTTCTTT.

This chain uses TRBV5-8 with TRBJ1-2; the match to TRBD1 covers 8 bases. This CDR3 comprises 14 residues. Germline CDR1 SGHTS, CDR2 YDEGEE. Trimming removed 4 bases from V and 4 bases from J; junction bases left unmatched: 6. The CDR3 protein is CASSRGQGAYGYTF. In DNA, the CDR3 is TGTGCCAGCAGCCGGGGGCAGGGGGCCTATGGCTACACCTTC.

The chain uses TRBV5-1 and TRBJ2-2; D is ambiguous. Trimming removed 0 bases from V and 5 bases from J, with 11 bases in between. Germline V gives CDR1 SGHRS, CDR2 YFSETQ. This CDR3 spans 15 amino acids. CDR3 bases: TGCGCCAGCAGCTTGGTGATGTCGTGGACCGGGGAGCTGTTTTTT. Translated: CASSLVMSWTGELFF.

The J gene is TRBJ1-2, the V gene TRBV23-1; 8 bases map to TRBD1. TRBV23-1 is sorted into the ORF group, with uncertain function. Trimming cost V 0 bases and J 7 bases; bases outside gene matches: 10. The CDR3 contains 16 residues. The CDR3: CASSQSRVGQGRGYTF. The CDR3 DNA sequence: TGCGCCAGCAGTCAATCGAGGGTAGGACAGGGACGTGGCTACACCTTC.

J is TRBJ2-3 and V is TRBV19; TRBD1 aligns across 7 bases. The germline V gene encodes CDR1 LNHDA and CDR2 SQIVND (reference sequence). This CDR3 has 16 amino acids. Trimming removed 7 bases from V and 1 base from J; junction bases left unmatched: 11. The DNA of the CDR3 is TGTGCCAGTATCGACAGGGCAAACCCTGGCACAGATACGCAGTATTTT. Its protein is CASIDRANPGTDTQYF.

The rearrangement links TRBV7-2 to TRBJ1-1; D is possibly TRBD1 (6 bases). V was trimmed by 3 bases and J by 0 bases, leaving 14 bases between them. CDR3 length: 16 amino acids. CDR1 and CDR2 (germline): SGHTA, FQGNSA. The CDR3 DNA reads TGTGCCAGCAGCTTTGCCCCACAGGGCATGAACACTGAAGCTTTCTTT. It is translated as CASSFAPQGMNTEAFF.

This clone was seen once. The chain has TRBV6-6 and TRBJ1-3, with D possibly matching TRBD1 (5 bases). CDR1 MNHNY and CDR2 SVGAGI come from the germline V gene (reference sequence). Trimming left V 5 bases short and J 1 base short, with 21 bases between. CDR3 length: 18 residues. In DNA form, the CDR3 reads TGTGCCAGCAGTCCGCCGAGGGGCACCTCAATTTCTGGAAACACCATATATTTT. It yields the protein CASSPPRGTSISGNTIYF.

The chain couples TRBV6-1 to TRBJ1-3, with 9 bases aligning to TRBD1. Germline V gene sequence: CDR1 MNHNS, CDR2 SASEGT. This CDR3 spans 16 amino acids. Trimming took 4 bases from V and 0 from J; bases not matched to a gene: 4. The CDR3 nucleotides read TGTGCCAGCAGTGGGGGACAGGGCTCCTCTGGAAACACCATATATTTT. Encoded protein: CASSGGQGSSGNTIYF.

The genes are TRBV7-3 and TRBJ2-5, with D tentatively TRBD2 (6 bases). Trimming pared 4 bases from V and 3 bases from J, leaving 9 bases between. Germline values: CDR1 SGHTA, CDR2 FQGTGA. The CDR3 is 13 residues long. CDR3: CASSSGLEETQYF. CDR3 coding DNA: TGTGCCAGCAGCTCGGGACTTGAAGAGACCCAGTACTTC.

Concerning this clone itself: This specimen includes other DNA sequences encoding the same CDR3. The chain employs TRBV6-5 and TRBJ1-2; 8 bases are shared with TRBD1. Germline V gene lookup returns CDR1 MNHEY and CDR2 SVGAGI. This CDR3 comprises 12 residues. Trimming took 8 bases from V and 4 from J; bases not matched to a gene: 3. CDR3 sequence reads: CASRTGSYGYTF. For the CDR3, the DNA is TGTGCCAGCCGGACAGGGAGCTATGGCTACACCTTC.

The chain uses TRBV20-1 and TRBJ2-5, with D perhaps TRBD2 (8 bases). The CDR3 is 17 residues long. Trimming cost V 3 bases and J 1 base, with 21 bases left between them. From germline, CDR1 is DFQATT and CDR2 SNEGSKA (reference sequence). The CDR3 nucleotides are TGCAGTGCTAGTCCCATTAGGGGGCGGGGGGTCCAAGAGACCCAGTACTTC. Amino acids: CSASPIRGRGVQETQYF.

The chain uses TRBV5-5 and TRBJ1-5; D ambiguous. CDR3 length: 12 residues. CDR1 is SGHKS and CDR2 is YYEKEE in the germline V gene (reference sequence). Trimming stripped 4 bases from V and 3 bases from J, with 5 bases between. The CDR3 DNA reads as TGTGCCAGCAGCGACCCCAATCAGCCCCAGCATTTT. This translates into CASSDPNQPQHF.

V gene TRBV19 combines with J gene TRBJ2-2; 14 nucleotides agree with TRBD2. Germline values: CDR1 LNHDA, CDR2 SQIVND (reference sequence). V was clipped by 5 bases and J by 5 bases; unmatched bases: 7. This CDR3 spans 17 amino acids. The CDR3 reads CASSPRTSGRRTGELFF. CDR3 DNA: TGTGCCAGTAGTCCCCGGACTAGCGGGAGGCGAACCGGGGAGCTGTTTTTT.

This chain joins TRBV6-2 or TRBV6-3 and TRBJ2-6; 9 positions agree with TRBD1. This CDR3 is built from 17 residues. Trimming cost V 5 bases and J 2 bases; bases outside gene matches: 7. Germline CDR1 reads MNHEY; CDR2 reads SVGEGT. The CDR3 region has the DNA TGTGCCAGCAGTAAACCGGGACAGGGAGCTGGGGCCAACGTCCTGACTTTC. Translated: CASSKPGQGAGANVLTF.

The rearrangement links TRBV6-1 to TRBJ2-7; 10 positions match TRBD2. The CDR3 loop spans 17 amino acids. J gave up 2 bases and V 3 bases, and 10 bases lay outside the gene matches. Germline V gives CDR1 MNHNS, CDR2 SASEGT. This CDR3 reads CASSDRASGRRPYEQYF. The CDR3 DNA reads TGTGCCAGCAGTGACCGGGCTAGCGGGAGAAGACCCTACGAGCAGTACTTC.

The V gene is TRBV19, the J gene TRBJ1-5, with TRBD1 matching 8 bases. Germline V gene sequence: CDR1 LNHDA, CDR2 SQIVND (reference sequence). This CDR3 region has 15 residues. V lost 5 bases, J lost 0 bases, and 3 bases stayed unmatched. The CDR3 loop reads CASSHRGYSNQPQHF. CDR3 sequence (DNA): TGTGCCAGTAGTCACAGGGGGTATAGCAATCAGCCCCAGCATTTT.

This rearrangement joins TRBV4-1 to TRBJ2-3, with D perhaps TRBD2 (5 bases). The V end lost 4 bases, the J end lost 0 bases, and 14 bases lay between the germline ends. The CDR3 runs 16 residues. CDR1 MGHRA and CDR2 YSYEKL come from the germline V gene. CDR3 DNA: TGCGCCAGCAGCCCACTAATAGCGCCCAGCACAGATACGCAGTATTTT. It specifies CASSPLIAPSTDTQYF.

The CDR3: CASSLRDRGSPLHF. In nucleotides, the CDR3 is TGTGCCAGCAGCCTCCGGGACAGGGGGTCACCCCTCCACTTT. The chain links TRBV7-9 to TRBJ1-6, with TRBD1 identical over 11 bases. Trimming at V came to 5 bases and at J to 10 bases, leaving 4 bases not matched to a gene. The germline V gene has CDR1 SEHNR and CDR2 FQNEAQ (reference sequence). This CDR3 contains 14 residues.

The J gene is TRBJ2-5, the V gene TRBV2; the D call may be TRBD1 or TRBD2 (5 bases each). This CDR3 contains 13 residues. Per germline, CDR1 SNHLY and CDR2 FYNNEI. V shed 7 bases and J shed 2 bases, with 11 bases lying between them. CDR3 sequence (DNA): TGTGCCAGCATGGGACGTTGGCAAGAGACCCAGTACTTC. Its translation is CASMGRWQETQYF. Full variable domain (missing parts from reference TRBV2 and TRBJ2-5): EPEVTQTPSHQVTQMGQEVILRCVPISNHLYFYWYRQILGQKVEFLVSFYNNEISEKSEIFDDQFSVERPDGSNFTLKIRSTKLEDSAMYFCASMGRWQETQYFGPGTRLLVL.

The chain couples TRBV30 to TRBJ2-3; 13 nucleotides line up with TRBD2. V lost 1 base to trimming and J lost 6 bases; unmatched junction nucleotides: 7. Germline lookup yields CDR1 GTSNPN and CDR2 SVGIG (reference sequence). The CDR3 loop spans 16 amino acids. CDR3 sequence reads: CAWSAGLAGAGDTQYF. CDR3 bases: TGTGCCTGGAGTGCCGGACTAGCGGGGGCAGGGGATACGCAGTATTTT.

This chain joins TRBV30 and TRBJ2-2, with 8 bases matching TRBD1. Germline V gene lookup returns CDR1 GTSNPN and CDR2 SVGIG (reference sequence). CDR3 length: 15 amino acids. V dropped 0 bases and J dropped 3; count of bases not matched to a gene: 3. The CDR3 DNA follows: TGTGCCTGGAGTGTCCAGGGGGCCGACACCGGGGAGCTGTTTTTT. This codes for CAWSVQGADTGELFF.

This chain joins TRBV29-1 and TRBJ1-2, with a tentative D call TRBD1 (5 bases). This CDR3 is 11 amino acids long. With 2 bases removed from V and 8 bases from J, the gap between germline ends came to 9 bases. CDR1 and CDR2 (germline): SQVTM, ANQGSEA. CDR3 coding DNA: TGCAGCGTTGAAAAGGGGAGCGGCTACACCTTC. Protein product: CSVEKGSGYTF.

This chain joins TRBV19 and TRBJ2-7; D might be TRBD1 (5 bases). The CDR3 extends over 15 amino acids. Germline V gene data show CDR1 as LNHDA and CDR2 as SQIVND (reference sequence). Trimming left V 7 bases short and J 0 bases short, with 16 bases between. CDR3 protein: CASMVVHRSSYEQYF. CDR3 nucleotide sequence: TGTGCCAGTATGGTGGTTCACAGGAGCTCCTACGAGCAGTACTTC.